Listed here are 10 T cell receptor beta chains from one sample, sequenced in a study of Ad26.COV2.S vaccination and SARS-CoV-2 variants. The treatment is: about 20 received Ad26.COV2.S at low or high dose, single or two shots; several received placebo; per-sample allocation not given. Each sample was drawn 63 days after the first injection (of vaccine or placebo). Measured with immunoSEQ multiplex PCR; TCRdb has only the in-frame clones, and not every one. The sample comprises some 290,000 clones, more than 70% of which are singletons, and around 2% rests with the top ten. Source: peripheral blood, taken in a trial of Ad26.COV2.S vaccine versus placebo. Receptors originate from a person aged 18-65 years who received the Ad26.COV2.S COVID-19 vaccine or a placebo.

This clone appeared a few times. The chain couples TRBV5-1 to TRBJ1-1, with 7 bases identical to TRBD1. Germline CDR1 reads SGHRS; CDR2 reads YFSETQ. The CDR3 runs to 14 residues. Trimming cost V 4 bases and J 10 bases; bases outside gene matches: 13. The CDR3 protein is CASSLGTADLGAFF. In nucleotides, the CDR3 is TGCGCCAGCAGCCTCGGGACAGCGGACCTAGGAGCTTTCTTT.

On this clone itself: Additional DNA sequences in this sample encode the identical CDR3. This rearrangement joins TRBV12-3 or TRBV12-4 to TRBJ1-1; weak D call: TRBD1 (6 bases). The germline V and J ends were trimmed by 3 bases and 1 base, with 6 bases remaining between them. This CDR3 comprises 13 residues. This CDR3 is CASSLTGNTEAFF. The CDR3 DNA reads as TGTGCCAGCAGTTTGACAGGGAACACTGAAGCTTTCTTT.

The chain joins TRBV28 to TRBJ2-3; D possibly corresponds to TRBD1 (6 bases). Germline assignment: CDR1 MDHEN and CDR2 SYDVKM. This CDR3 has 13 amino acids. Trimming shortened V by 6 bases and J by 1 base, and 8 bases separated the two germline ends. Here the CDR3 reads CASRSGGTDTQYF. CDR3 DNA: TGTGCCAGCAGGTCAGGGGGCACAGATACGCAGTATTTT.

This chain connects TRBV3-1 (or the pseudogene TRBV3-2) to TRBJ1-4; D is possibly TRBD1 (6 bases). Germline-derived CDR1 and CDR2 are LGHDT and YNNKEL (reference sequence). The CDR3 is 15 amino acids. Trimming pared 4 bases from V and 0 bases from J, leaving 9 bases between. The CDR3 DNA follows: TGTGCCAGCAGCCCGACAGGCACAACTAATGAAAAACTGTTTTTT. Translated, it gives CASSPTGTTNEKLFF.

This clone was observed once. V gene TRBV11-2 combines with J gene TRBJ2-5, with 9 bases fitting TRBD1. Germline assignment: CDR1 SGHAT and CDR2 FQNNGV. The CDR3 contains 15 residues. With V trimmed by 3 bases and J by 4 bases, 6 bases remained unmatched. The CDR3 region is CASSLDRGVGETQYF. CDR3 nucleotide sequence: TGTGCCAGCAGCTTGGACAGGGGAGTGGGAGAGACCCAGTACTTC. Full variable domain (rest looked up from reference TRBV11-2 and TRBJ2-5): EAGVAQSPRYKIIEKRQSVAFWCNPISGHATLYWYQQILGQGPKLLIQFQNNGVVDDSQLPKDRFSAERLKGVDSTLKIQPAKLEDSAVYLCASSLDRGVGETQYFGPGTRLLVL.

This chain connects TRBV11-2 to TRBJ2-7; TRBD1 matches 7 bases. The CDR3 length is 16 residues. V was pared by 1 base and J by 0 bases, with 6 bases of the junction left unmatched. Germline CDR1 reads SGHAT; CDR2 reads FQNNGV. The CDR3 coding sequence is TGTGCCAGCAGCTTAGGGTCCGGGACAGTCTCCTACGAGCAGTACTTC. Residues: CASSLGSGTVSYEQYF. The complete variable domain, with remaining parts taken from reference TRBV11-2 and TRBJ2-7, reads EAGVAQSPRYKIIEKRQSVAFWCNPISGHATLYWYQQILGQGPKLLIQFQNNGVVDDSQLPKDRFSAERLKGVDSTLKIQPAKLEDSAVYLCASSLGSGTVSYEQYFGPGTRLTVT.

The CDR3: CASSVRAGSYNEQFF. As DNA, the CDR3 is TGTGCCAGCAGCGTACGGGCGGGCTCCTACAATGAGCAGTTCTTC. V and J are TRBV11-2 and TRBJ2-1; a weak D match, TRBD2 (5 bases). Germline CDR1 reads SGHAT; CDR2 reads FQNNGV. Deletions cut 5 bases from V and 0 bases from J, with 11 bases between. The CDR3 is 15 amino acids.

The chain couples TRBV27 to TRBJ2-1; D ambiguous. V gave up 8 bases and J gave up 9 bases, with 26 bases separating them. CDR1 and CDR2 from the germline V gene are MNHEY and SMNVEV (reference sequence). This CDR3 comprises 16 residues. The CDR3 nucleotides read TGTGCCAGCCTCGTCTCCCGTGGTGGCAGGCACGCTGAGCAGTTCTTC. This gives the protein CASLVSRGGRHAEQFF.

This chain uses TRBV10-3 with TRBJ2-3; 7 bases are a match to TRBD2. This CDR3 spans 16 amino acids. Trimming at V came to 5 bases and at J to 2 bases, leaving 10 bases not matched to a gene. The V gene's germline CDR1 is ENHRY and CDR2 SYGVKD. Here the CDR3 DNA reads TGTGCCATCAGTCAACTGGGAGGGGTCCCCACAGATACGCAGTATTTT. Protein sequence: CAISQLGGVPTDTQYF.

The chain recombines TRBV4-3 with TRBJ1-2, with D tentatively TRBD1 (6 bases). There are 15 residues in the CDR3. Trimming cost V 0 bases and J 7 bases, with 15 bases left between them. Per the germline V gene, CDR1 is LGHNA and CDR2 is YSLEER. This chain's CDR3 is CASSQDSPGAPGYTF. CDR3 DNA sequence: TGCGCCAGCAGCCAAGATTCCCCGGGGGCGCCTGGCTACACCTTC.